Following are 31 T cell receptor beta chains from one sample sequenced in a study of blood T cell repertoires in COVID-19. The assay was immunoSEQ multiplex PCR, and TCRdb's table has in-frame clones only and misses some. The sample consists of approximately 210,000 clones, approximately 80% of them appearing once. Sequenced material: peripheral blood. All receptors derive from a human donor in a cohort sampled during active COVID-19.

The V gene is TRBV6-5, the J gene TRBJ1-5; possible D gene TRBD1, 5 bases. Germline CDR1 reads MNHEY; CDR2 reads SVGAGI. The V and J ends lost 4 bases and 6 bases respectively, with 10 bases between them. CDR3 length: 13 amino acids. CDR3 DNA sequence: TGTGCCAGCAGTTGGGGGGTTAGTCAGCCCCAGCATTTT. Its protein product is CASSWGVSQPQHF.

V usage is TRBV19 and J usage is TRBJ2-5, with 9 positions matching TRBD1. The CDR3 has 15 residues. Germline-derived CDR1 and CDR2 are LNHDA and SQIVND (reference sequence). With V trimmed by 5 bases and J by 2 bases, 6 bases remained unmatched. The CDR3 bases are TGTGCCAGTAGTTCGGGACAGGGCCCACAAGAGACCCAGTACTTC. It codes for CASSSGQGPQETQYF. Supplemented by reference TRBV19 and TRBJ2-5, the full variable domain reads DGGITQSPKYLFRKEGQNVTLSCEQNLNHDAMYWYRQDPGQGLRLIYYSQIVNDFQKGDIAEGYSVSREKKESFPLTVTSAQKNPTAFYLCASSSGQGPQETQYFGPGTRLLVL.

The chain has TRBV3-1 (or the pseudogene TRBV3-2) and TRBJ1-1; tentative D call: TRBD1 (6 bases). V dropped 4 bases and J dropped 5 bases, with 11 bases sitting between them. This CDR3 has 13 amino acids. Germline assignment: CDR1 LGHDT and CDR2 YNNKEL (reference sequence). The CDR3 bases are TGTGCCAGCAGCCCTACCGGACAGACTGAAGCTTTCTTT. Translating gives CASSPTGQTEAFF.

The chain is built from TRBV6-5 and TRBJ1-5; tentative D call: TRBD1 (5 bases). This CDR3 is 14 amino acids long. V lost 8 bases, J lost 2 bases, and 13 bases lay in between. Germline CDR1 and CDR2: MNHEY and SVGAGI. The CDR3 nucleotides are TGTGCCAGCTTAAGGGGTTCCGGCAATCAGCCCCAGCATTTT. It specifies CASLRGSGNQPQHF.

The chain is built from TRBV10-3 and TRBJ2-2; TRBD1 matches at 7 bases. Germline V lookup: CDR1 ENHRY, CDR2 SYGVKD. The CDR3 has 13 residues. V lost 8 bases to trimming and J lost 9 bases; unmatched junction nucleotides: 9. For the CDR3, the DNA is TGTGCCATCGGTCAACAGGGGAATAGGGAGCTGTTTTTT. Protein sequence: CAIGQQGNRELFF.

This chain connects TRBV7-2 to TRBJ1-1, with a weak D call TRBD1 (6 bases). CDR3 length: 16 residues. V was shortened by 5 bases and J by 6 bases, with 22 bases between the two germline ends. CDR1 is SGHTA and CDR2 is FQGNSA in the germline V gene. The CDR3 is CASSKPLQGFDSEAFF. The CDR3 coding sequence is TGTGCCAGCAGCAAACCCCTACAGGGTTTTGATTCTGAAGCTTTCTTT. Full variable domain (rest looked up from reference TRBV7-2 and TRBJ1-1): GAGVSQSPSNKVTEKGKDVELRCDPISGHTALYWYRQSLGQGLEFLIYFQGNSAPDKSGLPSDRFSAERTGGSVSTLTIQRTQQEDSAVYLCASSKPLQGFDSEAFFGQGTRLTVV.

The chain employs TRBV6-1 and TRBJ2-3, with 11 nucleotides matching TRBD2. J was trimmed by 5 bases and V by 3 bases; bases with no gene match: 4. CDR3 length: 15 amino acids. Germline CDR1 MNHNS, CDR2 SASEGT. CDR3 region: CASSDVAGGRDTQYF. CDR3 bases: TGTGCCAGCAGTGACGTAGCGGGAGGGCGAGATACGCAGTATTTT.

The count of this clone is one. V usage is TRBV5-1 and J usage is TRBJ2-1; D is perhaps TRBD2 (6 bases). V lost 6 bases, J lost 0 bases, and 10 bases lay in between. The germline CDR1 and CDR2 sequences are SGHRS and YFSETQ. The CDR3 length is 14 residues. The CDR3: CASTRDFSYNEQFF. CDR3 DNA sequence: TGCGCCAGCACGCGGGACTTCTCCTACAATGAGCAGTTCTTC.

This chain joins TRBV5-8 and TRBJ2-2; D not certain. Germline CDR1 and CDR2: SGHTS and YDEGEE. Trimming took 5 bases from V and 6 from J, leaving 11 bases between them. This CDR3 contains 13 residues. The CDR3 loop is CASSLIRSGELFF. In nucleotides, the CDR3 is TGTGCCAGCAGTCTTATTCGGTCCGGGGAGCTGTTTTTT.

This clone occurred a few times. The rearrangement uses TRBV10-1 and TRBJ2-2, with 8 bases fitting TRBD1. The CDR3 runs 14 residues. The germline CDR1 and CDR2 sequences are WNHNN and SYGVQD (reference sequence). V lost 9 bases, J lost 6 bases, and 9 bases stayed unmatched. In DNA, the CDR3 is TGCGCCAGTACGGACAGGGTAGACCCCGGGGAGCTGTTTTTT. Amino acid sequence: CASTDRVDPGELFF.

V and J are TRBV28 and TRBJ1-1; no clear D gene. The CDR3 runs to 17 residues. The germline V and J ends were trimmed by 7 bases and 6 bases, with 27 bases remaining between them. Germline values: CDR1 MDHEN, CDR2 SYDVKM. DNA of the CDR3: TGTGCCAGCACCGGGCGGGTGGACTTCTCCCTTATGCCTGAAGCTTTCTTT. Translated: CASTGRVDFSLMPEAFF.

This clone has a handful of counts. The chain couples TRBV3-1 (or the pseudogene TRBV3-2) to TRBJ1-1, with D perhaps TRBD1 (6 bases). Germline lookup yields CDR1 LGHDT and CDR2 YNNKEL (reference sequence). Trimming stripped 4 bases from V and 1 base from J, with 13 bases between. There are 15 residues in the CDR3. The CDR3 is CASSLRTGRNTEAFF. The CDR3 bases are TGTGCCAGCAGCCTCAGAACAGGGAGGAACACTGAAGCTTTCTTT.

The V gene is TRBV18, the J gene TRBJ1-2, with 11 bases lining up with TRBD1. Germline V gives CDR1 KGHSH, CDR2 LQKENI. The CDR3 totals 17 residues. V lost 6 bases, J lost 4 bases, and 13 bases stayed unmatched. The CDR3 spells CASSGQGALEMSYGYTF. The CDR3, as DNA: TGTGCCAGCTCCGGACAGGGGGCGCTTGAAATGTCCTATGGCTACACCTTC.

The gene calls are TRBV7-9 and TRBJ1-2; 10 bases match TRBD1. CDR1 and CDR2 from the germline V gene are SEHNR and FQNEAQ (reference sequence). The CDR3 runs to 15 residues. V shed 5 bases, J shed 2 bases, and the junction held 5 bases outside the gene matches. CDR3 protein: CASSPEGQGNYGYTF. In DNA form, the CDR3 reads TGTGCCAGCAGCCCGGAGGGACAGGGGAACTATGGCTACACCTTC.

V is TRBV5-1 and J is TRBJ1-1; D gene ambiguous. The germline CDR1 and CDR2 sequences are SGHRS and YFSETQ. Deletions cut 5 bases from V and 11 bases from J, with 25 bases between. This CDR3 comprises 15 residues. CDR3 sequence: CASSLPTQGDDWAFF. The CDR3 coding sequence is TGCGCCAGCAGTTTGCCCACCCAAGGAGACGACTGGGCTTTCTTT.

The chain is built from TRBV25-1 and TRBJ2-1, with 16 bases fitting TRBD2. Per germline, CDR1 MGHDK and CDR2 SYGVNS. V was pared by 6 bases and J by 2 bases, with 4 bases of the junction left unmatched. The CDR3 spans 17 residues. CDR3 sequence (DNA): TGTGCCAGCAGGGGACTAGCGGGGGGGCGGACCTACAATGAGCAGTTCTTC. Translation gives CASRGLAGGRTYNEQFF. The variable domain in full, completed from reference TRBV25-1 and TRBJ2-1, reads EADIYQTPRYLVIGTGKKITLECSQTMGHDKMYWYQQDPGMELHLIHYSYGVNSTEKGDLSSESTVSRIRTEHFPLTLESARPSHTSQYLCASRGLAGGRTYNEQFFGPGTRLTVL.

This clone is a singleton in its sample. The chain recombines TRBV30 with TRBJ1-5, with 8 bases identical to TRBD1. V dropped 5 bases and J dropped 2; count of bases not matched to a gene: 11. CDR1 GTSNPN and CDR2 SVGIG come from the germline V gene (reference sequence). CDR3 size: 16 residues. CDR3 residues: CAWENGQGRRNQPQHF. CDR3 nucleotide sequence: TGTGCCTGGGAAAACGGACAGGGCCGACGCAATCAGCCCCAGCATTTT. The whole variable domain, filled in from reference TRBV30 and TRBJ1-5, reads SQTIHQWPATLVQPVGSPLSLECTVEGTSNPNLYWYRQAAGRGLQLLFYSVGIGQISSEVPQNLSASRPQDRQFILSSKKLLLSDSGFYLCAWENGQGRRNQPQHFGDGTRLSIL.

This sequence joins TRBV18 and TRBJ1-6, with 11 bases matching TRBD1. The CDR3 length is 14 residues. Germline trimming cut 6 bases from V and 13 bases from J; bases unmatched to any gene: 8. The V gene's germline CDR1 is KGHSH and CDR2 LQKENI. CDR3 in amino acids: CASSQDRGRLPLHF. The CDR3, as DNA: TGTGCCAGCTCCCAGGACAGGGGGCGGTTGCCCCTCCACTTT.

The chain combines TRBV6-5 with TRBJ1-1; possible D gene TRBD1, 6 bases. Germline CDR1 reads MNHEY; CDR2 reads SVGAGI. Trimming removed 4 bases from V and 1 base from J, with 7 bases in between. The CDR3 is made up of 13 amino acids. CDR3 sequence (DNA): TGTGCCAGCAGTTCGGACAGGAACACTGAAGCTTTCTTT. Its translation: CASSSDRNTEAFF.

This clone appeared a single time. V gene TRBV2 combines with J gene TRBJ1-1; perhaps TRBD1 as D (6 bases). The CDR3 extends over 12 amino acids. The germline CDR1 and CDR2 sequences are SNHLY and FYNNEI. V lost 8 bases, J lost 4 bases, and 11 bases lay in between. The DNA of the CDR3 is TGTGCCAGCCACAGGGAATCCACTGAAGCTTTCTTT. Translating it yields CASHRESTEAFF.

This sequence joins TRBV30 and TRBJ1-3; D gene ambiguous. This CDR3 spans 16 amino acids. Germline V CDR1 and CDR2: GTSNPN, SVGIG (reference sequence). Trimming stripped 0 bases from V and 0 bases from J, with 12 bases between. CDR3 loop: CAWSVRSGFSGNTIYF. CDR3 bases: TGTGCCTGGAGTGTACGCTCGGGATTCTCTGGAAACACCATATATTTT.

The V call is TRBV6-5, the J call TRBJ2-3, with a tentative D call TRBD2 (6 bases). Per germline, CDR1 MNHEY and CDR2 SVGAGI. CDR3 size: 13 residues. Trimming left V 8 bases short and J 6 bases short, with 15 bases between. This chain's CDR3 is CASGVEGTDTQYF. In DNA form, the CDR3 reads TGTGCCAGCGGGGTGGAGGGGACCGATACGCAGTATTTT.

V and J are TRBV18 and TRBJ2-1; 9 bases map to TRBD2. Trimming removed 4 bases from V and 8 bases from J; junction bases left unmatched: 9. Germline V gene data show CDR1 as KGHSH and CDR2 as LQKENI. This CDR3 is 15 amino acids long. CDR3 coding DNA: TGTGCCAGCTCACAAAATAGCGGGGGCGGGGATGAGCAGTTCTTC. Amino acids: CASSQNSGGGDEQFF. The full variable domain, completed using reference TRBV18 and TRBJ2-1, is NAGVMQNPRHLVRRRGQEARLRCSPMKGHSHVYWYRQLPEEGLKFMVYLQKENIIDESGMPKERFSAEFPKEGPSILRIQQVVRGDSAAYFCASSQNSGGGDEQFFGPGTRLTVL.

The chain joins TRBV7-2 to TRBJ2-5; 10 bases fit TRBD2. V trimming: 2 bases; J trimming: 1 base; junction bases outside the gene matches: 4. This CDR3 contains 16 residues. Germline assignment: CDR1 SGHTA and CDR2 FQGNSA. CDR3 amino acids: CASSLLPSGSQETQYF. In DNA, the CDR3 is TGTGCCAGCAGCTTATTACCTAGCGGGAGCCAAGAGACCCAGTACTTC.

The chain has TRBV9 and TRBJ2-1; D possibly corresponds to TRBD2 (6 bases). The V gene lost 2 bases and the J gene lost 10 bases, with 19 bases spanning the gap. Germline V gene lookup returns CDR1 SGDLS and CDR2 YYNGEE. CDR3 length: 15 amino acids. In DNA, the CDR3 is TGTGCCAGCAGCGTCCTAGACTTTTGGGGAGGCGAGCAGTTCTTC. Its translation is CASSVLDFWGGEQFF.

The rearrangement joins TRBV7-9 to TRBJ2-5; D may be TRBD2 (5 bases). The CDR3 is made up of 13 amino acids. V was shortened by 5 bases and J by 2 bases, with 9 bases between the two germline ends. The V gene's germline CDR1 is SEHNR and CDR2 FQNEAQ (reference sequence). The CDR3 loop reads CASSGRTQETQYF. For the CDR3, the DNA is TGTGCCAGCAGCGGACGGACTCAAGAGACCCAGTACTTC.

The genes are TRBV2 and TRBJ1-5; 8 nucleotides line up with TRBD1. The V gene end was trimmed by 5 bases and the J gene end by 6 bases; junction bases not matched to a gene: 6. Germline CDR1 SNHLY, CDR2 FYNNEI. The length of the CDR3 is 14 residues. The CDR3, as DNA: TGTGCCAGCAGTACTCAGGGGGCACGTCAGCCCCAGCATTTT. Translated, it gives CASSTQGARQPQHF.

The rearrangement links TRBV7-2 to TRBJ2-7; the D gene is possibly TRBD2 (6 bases). Germline CDR1 reads SGHTA; CDR2 reads FQGNSA. The germline V and J ends were trimmed by 2 bases and 2 bases, with 13 bases remaining between them. This CDR3 has 15 amino acids. The CDR3 nucleotides are TGTGCCAGCAGCTTACTGGGACTTTCCGCCTACGAGCAGTACTTC. Encoded protein: CASSLLGLSAYEQYF.

This clone was seen just once. The V call is TRBV21-1, the J call TRBJ2-3; the tabulated D call, TRBD1, remains unverified against the DNA. TRBV21-1 is described as a pseudogene. This CDR3 has 15 residues. CDR3 DNA: TGTGCCAGCAGCAAAAAACAGGCTAGCACAGATACGCAGTATTTT. It specifies CASSKKQASTDTQYF.

The J gene is TRBJ2-3, the V gene TRBV9, with 10 bases identical to TRBD2. Germline lookup yields CDR1 SGDLS and CDR2 YYNGEE. CDR3 size: 18 residues. V was pared by 0 bases and J by 3 bases, with 10 bases of the junction left unmatched. The CDR3: CASSVELAGRGWTDTQYF. The CDR3 nucleotides read TGTGCCAGCAGCGTAGAACTAGCGGGGAGAGGGTGGACAGATACGCAGTATTTT.

The CDR3 here is CASSMNQARSADTQYF. CDR3 in DNA: TGTGCCAGTAGTATGAATCAGGCCCGATCCGCAGATACGCAGTATTTT. The chain couples TRBV19 to TRBJ2-3, with D hard to call. The germline V and J ends were trimmed by 3 bases and 4 bases, with 17 bases remaining between them. The V gene's germline CDR1 is LNHDA and CDR2 SQIVND (reference sequence). The CDR3 runs to 16 residues.